Included here is one T cell receptor (beta chain) sequence, with context. This sample stems from a study of blood T cell repertoires in COVID-19. Study context: Samples of COVID-19 (acute and convalescent) were obtained from the United States, Italy and Spain. T cells, B-cell-depleted T cells, or PBMCs supplied cDNA or gDNA.

CDR3 length: 19 amino acids. Trimming at V came to 5 bases and at J to 0 bases, leaving 11 bases not matched to a gene. CDR1 is LNHDA, CDR2 SQIVND, per germline (reference sequence). Per the study methods: Quantification of nucleated cells was approximated via reference gene primer amplification. Using immunoSEQ multiplex PCR, the repertoire was profiled, and TCRdb retains in-frame clones only, with some absent. V, J and clone size are taken as reported in that table, and D and trimming were inferred from the DNA itself. The profile shows 110,000 or so clones, about 85% of them singletons. This clonotype originated in a middle-aged man with acute or convalescent COVID-19. Sequencing was performed on peripheral blood. The chain is built from TRBV19 and TRBJ2-6; the match to TRBD1 covers 9 bases. CDR3 protein: CASSPQPTGGGSGANVLTF. The CDR3 DNA reads as TGTGCCAGTAGTCCCCAACCGACAGGGGGGGGCTCTGGGGCCAACGTCCTGACTTTC.